A single sample gave rise to the 29 T cell receptor beta chains below, sequenced in a study of cytomegalovirus exposure and HLA in healthy donors. Researchers ran the PCR with 60 Vbeta and 13 Jbeta primers. Using immunoSEQ multiplex PCR, the repertoire was profiled, and TCRdb retains in-frame clones only, with some absent. The profile covers 75,000 to 85,000 clones, with 80% appearing a single time and approximately 1.1% taken by the ten largest. Sequenced material: PBMCs. Source of these receptors: a male donor in good health and CMV-seronegative.

This clone has a handful of counts. The rearrangement links TRBV25-1 to TRBJ1-6; TRBD1 is a possible D gene (5 bases). V lost 6 bases and J 9 bases, leaving 27 bases between the germline ends. CDR3 length: 18 residues. Per the germline V gene, CDR1 is MGHDK and CDR2 is SYGVNS. This CDR3 reads CASSQMMEGYGGVSPLHF. CDR3 coding DNA: TGTGCCAGCAGCCAAATGATGGAGGGGTACGGGGGAGTTTCACCCCTCCACTTT.

The genes are TRBV7-9 and TRBJ2-7; maybe TRBD2 (5 bases). The V and J ends lost 5 bases and 1 base respectively, with 12 bases between them. This CDR3 has 14 amino acids. Germline V gene sequence: CDR1 SEHNR, CDR2 FQNEAQ (reference sequence). The CDR3 protein is CASSPPGVSYEQYF. In DNA form, the CDR3 reads TGTGCCAGCAGCCCCCCCGGGGTTTCCTACGAGCAGTACTTC.

V usage is TRBV6-5 and J usage is TRBJ1-1; 8 bases match TRBD1. V gave up 5 bases and J gave up 10 bases; unmatched junction bases: 6. CDR1 and CDR2 from the germline V gene are MNHEY and SVGAGI. This CDR3 region has 12 residues. CDR3 nucleotide sequence: TGTGCCAGCAGTGAAAGACAGGGGCTAGCTTTCTTT. Translated, it gives CASSERQGLAFF.

The gene calls are TRBV5-6 and TRBJ1-1; possible D gene TRBD1, 5 bases. Deletions cut 4 bases from V and 4 bases from J, with 17 bases between. This CDR3 region has 15 residues. CDR1 is SGHDT, CDR2 YYEEEE, per germline. CDR3 DNA: TGTGCCAGCAGCCCAGTAGGGGCCGGCGGCACTGAAGCTTTCTTT. Its protein is CASSPVGAGGTEAFF.

This clone was observed a single time. The chain recombines TRBV29-1 with TRBJ2-7; 9 nucleotides agree with TRBD2. CDR1 is SQVTM and CDR2 is ANQGSEA in the germline V gene. The trim removed 4 bases at V and 7 bases at J, leaving 8 bases unmatched. The length of the CDR3 is 13 residues. Written as DNA, the CDR3 is TGCAGCGTTGGGGGCGGGAGGGTTCGAGAGCAGTACTTC. Translating gives CSVGGGRVREQYF.

The chain links TRBV19 to TRBJ1-5, with 9 bases fitting TRBD1. Germline values: CDR1 LNHDA, CDR2 SQIVND (reference sequence). CDR3 length: 15 amino acids. V lost 8 bases, J lost 4 bases, and 9 bases stayed unmatched. CDR3 protein: CASSTGTGQNQPQHF. The DNA for the CDR3 is TGTGCCAGTTCCACCGGGACAGGGCAAAATCAGCCCCAGCATTTT.

The chain joins TRBV30 to TRBJ1-4, with a weak D call TRBD1 (5 bases). The CDR3 loop spans 14 amino acids. Trimming took off 1 base at V and 5 bases at J, with 11 bases between the two ends. The germline CDR1 and CDR2 sequences are GTSNPN and SVGIG (reference sequence). The CDR3 is CAWSARDLNEKLFF. The CDR3 nucleotides are TGTGCCTGGAGTGCGAGGGACTTGAATGAAAAACTGTTTTTT.

This chain links TRBV5-1 with TRBJ1-1, with D unresolved. CDR1 and CDR2 (germline): SGHRS, YFSETQ. V was clipped by 0 bases and J by 4 bases, with 7 bases between them. This CDR3 spans 13 amino acids. The CDR3 protein is CASSLDEVTEAFF. DNA for the CDR3: TGCGCCAGCAGCTTGGACGAGGTCACTGAAGCTTTCTTT.

The chain couples TRBV7-3 to TRBJ1-2; unclear D gene. The CDR3 covers 14 residues. V was trimmed by 1 base and J by 3 bases, leaving 9 bases between them. CDR1 SGHTA and CDR2 FQGTGA come from the germline V gene. CDR3 protein: CASSLNPTDYGYTF. CDR3 in DNA: TGTGCCAGCAGCTTAAACCCCACGGACTATGGCTACACCTTC.

This clone has just one count. This CDR3 is CASMGQFNQPQHF. In DNA, the CDR3 is TGTGCCAGTATGGGGCAGTTCAATCAGCCCCAGCATTTT. The chain employs TRBV19 and TRBJ1-5, with D maybe TRBD1 (5 bases). Germline V CDR1 and CDR2: LNHDA, SQIVND (reference sequence). Trimming removed 7 bases from V and 3 bases from J, with 10 bases in between. CDR3 length equals 13 residues. The entire variable domain, with the rest obtained from reference TRBV19 and TRBJ1-5, is as follows: DGGITQSPKYLFRKEGQNVTLSCEQNLNHDAMYWYRQDPGQGLRLIYYSQIVNDFQKGDIAEGYSVSREKKESFPLTVTSAQKNPTAFYLCASMGQFNQPQHFGDGTRLSIL.

J is TRBJ2-5 and V is TRBV11-2; 9 bases match TRBD2. J was trimmed by 5 bases and V by 0 bases; bases with no gene match: 10. Germline V gives CDR1 SGHAT, CDR2 FQNNGV. CDR3 length: 17 residues. CDR3 sequence reads: CASSLDTRRGGLETQYF. Here the CDR3 DNA reads TGTGCCAGCAGCTTAGATACTCGGCGGGGGGGCCTGGAGACCCAGTACTTC. Based on the CDR3 plus reference TRBV11-2 and TRBJ2-5, the full variable domain is EAGVAQSPRYKIIEKRQSVAFWCNPISGHATLYWYQQILGQGPKLLIQFQNNGVVDDSQLPKDRFSAERLKGVDSTLKIQPAKLEDSAVYLCASSLDTRRGGLETQYFGPGTRLLVL.

This clone turned up a few times. The chain recombines TRBV30 with TRBJ1-5; maybe TRBD1 (6 bases). Germline V gene data show CDR1 as GTSNPN and CDR2 as SVGIG (reference sequence). V was clipped by 0 bases and J by 9 bases, with 15 bases between them. The CDR3 sequence is 14 residues long. The CDR3 sequence: CAWSVRTAAGPQHF. The DNA for the CDR3 is TGTGCCTGGAGTGTAAGGACAGCCGCGGGGCCCCAGCATTTT.

The chain joins TRBV10-3 to TRBJ1-2; TRBD1 matches 7 bases. The germline gives CDR1 ENHRY, CDR2 SYGVKD. The CDR3 is 15 residues long. The J segment lost 7 bases and the V segment lost 7 bases, leaving 15 bases of the junction unmatched. The CDR3 DNA follows: TGTGCCATCAAACCCCTGGACCGGGACAGACGTGGCTACACCTTC. Protein product: CAIKPLDRDRRGYTF.

The genes are TRBV28 and TRBJ1-2, with 8 bases that match TRBD1. Germline loops: CDR1 MDHEN, CDR2 SYDVKM. The CDR3 is made up of 15 amino acids. V shed 5 bases, J shed 3 bases, and the junction held 8 bases outside the gene matches. The DNA of the CDR3 is TGTGCCAGCAGTCCAGGACAGGGAGCATACTATGGCTACACCTTC. Its translation is CASSPGQGAYYGYTF.

The genes are TRBV12-5 and TRBJ2-3; the match to TRBD2 covers 7 bases. This CDR3 has 15 amino acids. Germline trimming cut 1 base from V and 5 bases from J; bases unmatched to any gene: 6. CDR1 and CDR2 (germline): LGHNT, FRNRAP. The CDR3 DNA is TGTGCTAGTGGTTTGGGACTAGCAGGTATAGATACGCAGTATTTT. Translation gives CASGLGLAGIDTQYF.

The chain couples TRBV5-6 to TRBJ2-7; D possibly corresponds to TRBD2 (5 bases). The germline V gene encodes CDR1 SGHDT and CDR2 YYEEEE. CDR3 size: 13 residues. With 1 base removed from V and 4 bases from J, the gap between germline ends came to 9 bases. The CDR3 DNA reads as TGTGCCAGCAGCTTGCCGGGGAAATACGAGCAGTACTTC. Amino acid sequence: CASSLPGKYEQYF.

This rearrangement joins TRBV19 to TRBJ1-4, with a possible D match to TRBD1 (6 bases). Trimming removed 7 bases at V and 3 bases at J, with 12 bases between. Germline V gene lookup returns CDR1 LNHDA and CDR2 SQIVND (reference sequence). The CDR3 covers 14 residues. CDR3 nucleotide sequence: TGTGCCAGTAAAAGGGGGAGGGCTAATGAAAAACTGTTTTTT. Translated: CASKRGRANEKLFF. Together with reference TRBV19 and TRBJ1-4, the CDR3 gives the full variable domain: DGGITQSPKYLFRKEGQNVTLSCEQNLNHDAMYWYRQDPGQGLRLIYYSQIVNDFQKGDIAEGYSVSREKKESFPLTVTSAQKNPTAFYLCASKRGRANEKLFFGSGTQLSVL.

The chain is built from TRBV5-4 and TRBJ1-2; D is perhaps TRBD1 (6 bases). The CDR3 has 15 residues. Trimming took off 6 bases at V and 6 bases at J, with 21 bases between the two ends. The germline CDR1 and CDR2 sequences are SGHNT and YYREEE (reference sequence). CDR3 loop: CASNQGLRTDHGYTF. Here the CDR3 DNA reads TGTGCCAGCAACCAAGGTCTACGGACAGATCATGGCTACACCTTC.

The chain is built from TRBV10-2 and TRBJ1-2; D remains ambiguous. Germline CDR1 is WSHSY and CDR2 is SAAADI. This CDR3 comprises 12 residues. V was cut by 8 bases and J by 4 bases, with 11 bases left in between. The CDR3 region is CASREPPYGYTF. The DNA for the CDR3 is TGCGCCAGCCGGGAGCCCCCCTATGGCTACACCTTC.

This clone was observed a few times. The chain is built from TRBV30 and TRBJ1-2, with no clear D. The CDR3 consists of 12 residues. Germline assignment: CDR1 GTSNPN and CDR2 SVGIG (reference sequence). The V and J ends lost 2 bases and 4 bases respectively, with 8 bases between them. DNA for the CDR3: TGTGCCTGGAGTACCACATTCTATGGCTACACCTTC. Protein sequence: CAWSTTFYGYTF.

This chain connects TRBV19 to TRBJ2-3; no definite D call. Germline loops: CDR1 LNHDA, CDR2 SQIVND (reference sequence). The CDR3 loop spans 14 amino acids. V was pared by 3 bases and J by 0 bases, with 7 bases between. CDR3 nucleotide sequence: TGTGCCAGTAGTATTCTCGGGAGCACAGATACGCAGTATTTT. Amino acids: CASSILGSTDTQYF.

The DNA for the CDR3 is TGCGCCAGCAGCTCTGGAGGGGCCGAGAGCTCCTACGAGCAGTACTTC. Protein product: CASSSGGAESSYEQYF. The chain joins TRBV5-1 to TRBJ2-5, with a weak D call TRBD2 (6 bases). The J call may be incorrect, as the DNA end agrees better with TRBJ2-7. There are 16 residues in the CDR3. The V gene's germline CDR1 is SGHRS and CDR2 YFSETQ.

This chain uses TRBV30 with TRBJ1-2; 8 nucleotides agree with TRBD1. The CDR3 covers 11 residues. In germline, CDR1 is GTSNPN, CDR2 SVGIG (reference sequence). V lost 3 bases, J lost 7 bases, and 1 base stayed unmatched. Here the CDR3 DNA reads TGTGCCTGGAGGACAGGGGTTGGCTACACCTTC. Its translation: CAWRTGVGYTF.

The genes are TRBV20-1 and TRBJ1-2; D unclear. Trimming removed 6 bases at V and 7 bases at J, with 12 bases between. Germline-derived CDR1 and CDR2 are DFQATT and SNEGSKA (reference sequence). The CDR3 contains 11 residues. The CDR3 bases are TGCAGTGCCTCTCTCGGGGTTGGCTACACCTTC. As protein: CSASLGVGYTF.

CDR3 nucleotides: TGTGCCAGCAGCCCGGCGGGGATGCAAGAGACCCAGTACTTC. Translation: CASSPAGMQETQYF. The chain recombines TRBV5-4 with TRBJ2-5; D might be TRBD2 (6 bases). CDR1 SGHNT and CDR2 YYREEE come from the germline V gene (reference sequence). The CDR3 is 14 residues long. Trimming removed 4 bases at V and 2 bases at J, with 12 bases between.

The rearrangement links TRBV2 to TRBJ1-2; 8 bases fit TRBD1. The ends lost 6 bases at V and 6 bases at J; junction bases unmatched: 9. CDR3 length: 14 amino acids. Germline V gene lookup returns CDR1 SNHLY and CDR2 FYNNEI. DNA for the CDR3: TGTGCCAGCAGCCCCGGACAGGGAAGAGATGGCTACACCTTC. It specifies CASSPGQGRDGYTF.

J is TRBJ2-2 and V is TRBV7-9; weak D call: TRBD1 (5 bases). The CDR3 length is 15 residues. Trimming removed 7 bases from V and 2 bases from J, with 14 bases in between. Germline V gene lookup returns CDR1 SEHNR and CDR2 FQNEAQ (reference sequence). DNA for the CDR3: TGTGCCAGCAAGGGGCCTCGGCATAACACCGGGGAGCTGTTTTTT. Protein sequence: CASKGPRHNTGELFF.

This chain joins TRBV6-5 and TRBJ2-7; 7 bases are shared with TRBD2. Trimming cost V 0 bases and J 1 base; bases outside gene matches: 3. The CDR3 extends over 15 amino acids. Germline CDR1 is MNHEY and CDR2 is SVGAGI. The CDR3 region has the DNA TGTGCCAGCAGTTACTCGGGGGGAGGGTCCTACGAGCAGTACTTC. Amino acids: CASSYSGGGSYEQYF.

This chain connects TRBV5-1 to TRBJ1-1; unclear D gene. V was trimmed by 4 bases and J by 11 bases, leaving 15 bases between them. This CDR3 has 12 amino acids. CDR1 and CDR2 from the germline V gene are SGHRS and YFSETQ. CDR3 region: CASSLSGSEAFF. In DNA form, the CDR3 reads TGCGCCAGCAGCCTGTCCGGGAGCGAGGCTTTCTTT. The full variable domain, completed using reference TRBV5-1 and TRBJ1-1, is KAGVTQTPRYLIKTRGQQVTLSCSPISGHRSVSWYQQTPGQGLQFLFEYFSETQRNKGNFPGRFSGRQFSNSRSEMNVSTLELGDSALYLCASSLSGSEAFFGQGTRLTVV.